The 10 T cell receptor beta chains below come from one sample, sequenced in a study of cytomegalovirus exposure and HLA in healthy donors. PCR involved 60 Vbeta and 13 Jbeta primers. The data were produced by immunoSEQ multiplex PCR, yet TCRdb's version contains in-frame clones alone and is incomplete. The sample holds 150,000 to 200,000 clones, around 68% seen once. Specimen: PBMCs. Source of these receptors: a girl aged 5-17 years in good health and CMV-seronegative.

This clone was recorded a few times. The genes are TRBV6-1 and TRBJ1-1, with 8 bases aligning to TRBD1. Looked up from germline, CDR1 is MNHNS and CDR2 is SASEGT. CDR3 length: 15 amino acids. V was clipped by 6 bases and J by 5 bases; unmatched bases: 11. Here the CDR3 DNA reads TGTGCCAGCAGAGCCGACAGGGGAGGGAGGACTGAAGCTTTCTTT. Protein product: CASRADRGGRTEAFF.

The chain is built from TRBV5-1 and TRBJ2-3; D perhaps matches TRBD2 (7 bases). Trimming took off 0 bases at V and 5 bases at J, with 16 bases between the two ends. Germline-derived CDR1 and CDR2 are SGHRS and YFSETQ. The CDR3 consists of 16 residues. The CDR3 region is CASSLAGGRGIDTQYF. The CDR3 coding sequence is TGCGCCAGCAGCTTGGCCGGGGGGCGGGGGATAGATACGCAGTATTTT.

J is TRBJ2-6 and V is TRBV5-1, with 7 bases aligning to TRBD1. Germline values: CDR1 SGHRS, CDR2 YFSETQ. CDR3 length: 17 residues. Trimming at V came to 1 base and at J to 3 bases, leaving 7 bases not matched to a gene. CDR3 region: CASSLTTGAGGANVLTF. CDR3 bases: TGCGCCAGCAGCTTGACCACAGGGGCAGGTGGGGCCAACGTCCTGACTTTC.

This clone was recorded a few times. J is TRBJ1-4 and V is TRBV7-6; 7 bases line up with TRBD1. Per germline, CDR1 SGHVS and CDR2 FNYEAQ. This CDR3 region has 16 residues. Trimming cost V 1 base and J 7 bases; bases outside gene matches: 9. DNA for the CDR3: TGTGCCAGCAGCTTAGGACTTCAGGGGGTACGTGAAAAACTGTTTTTT. Protein: CASSLGLQGVREKLFF.

In regard to this clone: The junction departs from germline at one end; a sequencing error may be responsible. The rearrangement joins TRBV18 to TRBJ2-7; 9 bases map to TRBD1. The CDR3 is 16 amino acids. The V gene's germline CDR1 is KGHSH and CDR2 LQKENI. CDR3 residues: CASSPGIGTGSHEQYF. Here the CDR3 DNA reads TGTGCCAGTTCACCCGGGATCGGGACAGGGTCCCACGAGCAGTACTTC.

This clone was counted between two and nine times. The V call is TRBV19, the J call TRBJ1-2; D is uncertain. Trimming left V 6 bases short and J 4 bases short, with 15 bases between. The germline V gene has CDR1 LNHDA and CDR2 SQIVND (reference sequence). This CDR3 contains 14 residues. The CDR3 loop is CASSREKTSYGYTF. In DNA, the CDR3 is TGTGCCAGTAGCCGAGAAAAGACTAGCTATGGCTACACCTTC.

The rearrangement joins TRBV11-1 to TRBJ1-1; D call uncertain. The germline gives CDR1 SGHAT, CDR2 FQDESV (reference sequence). Trimming cost V 6 bases and J 3 bases, with 8 bases left between them. This CDR3 is 12 amino acids long. Here the CDR3 reads CASSPQYTEAFF. The DNA for the CDR3 is TGTGCCAGCAGTCCTCAGTACACTGAAGCTTTCTTT. The entire variable domain, with the rest obtained from reference TRBV11-1 and TRBJ1-1, is as follows: EAEVAQSPRYKITEKSQAVAFWCDPISGHATLYWYRQILGQGPELLVQFQDESVVDDSQLPKDRFSAERLKGVDSTLKIQPAELGDSAMYLCASSPQYTEAFFGQGTRLTVV.

J is TRBJ1-2 and V is TRBV7-9, with D perhaps TRBD1 (6 bases). The V end lost 5 bases, the J end lost 8 bases, and 15 bases lay between the germline ends. This CDR3 is built from 13 residues. Germline V gene lookup returns CDR1 SEHNR and CDR2 FQNEAQ (reference sequence). CDR3 sequence: CASSPRQVLGYTF. In DNA, the CDR3 is TGTGCCAGCAGCCCGCGACAGGTCTTAGGCTACACCTTC.

The chain uses TRBV7-6 and TRBJ2-2; no definite D call. Trimming removed 1 base from V and 6 bases from J, with 9 bases in between. The germline gives CDR1 SGHVS, CDR2 FNYEAQ. CDR3 length equals 14 residues. The CDR3 reads CASSLVGEAGELFF. CDR3 sequence (DNA): TGTGCCAGCAGCTTAGTAGGAGAGGCCGGGGAGCTGTTTTTT.

This clone was found a few times. The chain employs TRBV4-1 and TRBJ2-1; TRBD1 is a possible D gene (5 bases). The CDR3 extends over 14 amino acids. Per the germline V gene, CDR1 is MGHRA and CDR2 is YSYEKL. Trimming took 0 bases from V and 4 from J, leaving 7 bases between them. DNA for the CDR3: TGCGCCAGCAGCCAAGATCAGGGTTACAATGAGCAGTTCTTC. This codes for CASSQDQGYNEQFF.